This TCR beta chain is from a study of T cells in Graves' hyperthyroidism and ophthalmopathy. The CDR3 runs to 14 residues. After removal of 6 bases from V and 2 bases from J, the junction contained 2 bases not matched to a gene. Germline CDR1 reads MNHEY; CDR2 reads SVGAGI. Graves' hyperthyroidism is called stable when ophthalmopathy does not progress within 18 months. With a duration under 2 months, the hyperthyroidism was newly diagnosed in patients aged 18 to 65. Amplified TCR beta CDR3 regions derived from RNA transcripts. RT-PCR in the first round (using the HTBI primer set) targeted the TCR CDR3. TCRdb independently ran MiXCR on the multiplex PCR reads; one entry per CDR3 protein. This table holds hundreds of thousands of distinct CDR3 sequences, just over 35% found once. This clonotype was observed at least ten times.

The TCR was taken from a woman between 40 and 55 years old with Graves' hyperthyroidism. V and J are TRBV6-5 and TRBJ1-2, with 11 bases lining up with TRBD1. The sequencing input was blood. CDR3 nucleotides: TGTGCCAGCAGAAGGGACAGGGGGAACTATGGCTACACCTTC. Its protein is CASRRDRGNYGYTF.